The following is a T cell receptor (beta chain) sequence with its context. This clonotype was found many times. Its target antigen remains unknown. No clone much larger than this one lies a single base away; base qualities are absent. The sample belongs to a study of human T cells and chemical hapten exposure (dated by TCRdb to the early 2020s). Regarding the research as a whole: For sensitization, 2% DPC in acetone was applied to a 2 cm by 2 cm area of upper inner arm skin. Weekly therapeutic DPC doses were additionally applied to the scalp of patients throughout the roughly 22-week study period. Patch testing was performed on the upper back with Finn chambers containing 0.01% DPC, and the patch tests were scored after 6 days according to International Contact Dermatitis Research Group standards. Alopecia areata with under or over 50% scalp involvement, alopecia totalis and alopecia universalis were represented in the patient cohort, which was mostly female. Libraries were combined into a pool for sequencing, and differences in TCR yield between samples came mainly from small differences in library volumes within the pool. In alopecia patients, the study followed how the peripheral blood TCR repertoire changed in vivo over primary and secondary sensitization to diphenylcyclopropenone (DPC), a hapten. Patient blood was sampled pre-sensitization (week 0) and at 2, 6 and about 24 weeks after DPC sensitization. For TCR sequencing, blood came from 25 to 35 alopecia patients at anywhere from one to four time points (pre-sensitization, 2, 6 and 24 weeks).

The library was obtained by RACE. The sequencer listed for this sample is NextSeq 500. During library preparation, unique molecular identifiers were attached to individual cDNA molecules so that TCRs could be counted quantitatively and reproducibly. Each blood RNA sample was used to sequence both TCR alpha and TCR beta chains. From the authors' description of their analysis: Samples had a median of about 96,000 TCRs, with a range from roughly 23,224 to 700,000. The Decombinator software suite was used to annotate the V, J and CDR3 of the TCR reads. To make PS versus PT1 abundance plots, every sample was subsampled to the same number of TCRs (28,000). Expanded TCRs were defined as absent before sensitization and observed at least eight times at the 2-week time point. TCRdb reanalyzed the raw reads on its own, using fastp at Q25 for trimming and MiXCR for clone calling, and kept in-frame beta chains. For every CDR3 protein sequence, its rows merge into one entry that carries the most common genes and DNA. These V and J calls derive from TCRdb rather than the authors' analysis. This sample is represented by some 350,000 distinct CDR3 sequences; approximately 6.3% of them were singletons. Approximately 8% of the sample is taken by the ten largest.

Compared with germline, V lacks 6 bases and J lacks 2 bases; bases without a gene match: 20. Including cysteine and phenylalanine, the CDR3 has 20 amino acids. Here the CDR3 DNA is all that survives: 60 bases in frame from base 1. Overall results and qualifications from the work: DPC sensitization did not change the number of TCRs with a frequency above 1 in 1000, and there was no evidence of changes in global repertoire structure. Patch test score was positively correlated with the number of PT1 expanded TCRs, with significance at thresholds 8, 16 and 32 but not at 4. All patients had alopecia, a presumed autoimmune disease, so their immune response might differ from that of healthy individuals. Expanded TCRs formed significantly more large CDR3 similarity clusters than pre-sensitization or healthy control sets, consistent with antigen-driven responses. After repeated subsampling, the strength of the expansion versus patch-test correlation and the threshold at which it became significant changed.

The time point label, read with the paper, signifies: patch test 1, 2 weeks after DPC sensitization. The meaning of the sample's treatment or condition label: therapeutic diphenylcyclopropenone sensitization with weekly scalp DPC. At every patch-test visit, the blood draw took place before the patch test was put on. Eligible patients were aged 18 to 70, diagnosed with alopecia, deemed suitable for DPC therapy, and excluded if pregnant. Unfractionated whole blood was collected in Tempus Blood RNA tubes, and total RNA was extracted from that blood. This TCR was sampled from a woman aged 18 to 35 with alopecia areata. Some clones in this sample may be carry-over from other donors' samples. This material consisted of whole blood, taken in connection with sensitization to the hapten diphenylcyclopropenone (DPC). The sequence is built from TRBV12-3 or TRBV12-4 and TRBJ2-2, with 8 junctional bases fitting TRBD1. CDR3 loop: CASRTSSGTGLRFNTGELFF. Here is the DNA: TGTGCCAGCAGGACTAGTTCCGGGACAGGTCTCCGGTTCAACACCGGGGAGCTGTTTTTT.